The TCR beta chain under discussion was sequenced for a study of blood T cells in healthy people across ages. This clonotype came up a few times. For the second PCR, which ran for 7 to 11 cycles, a sample-barcoded 5' primer and a J-beta primer mix were used. A 12-random-nucleotide template-switch adaptor tagged each cDNA molecule. TCRdb re-called the 5' RACE reads with MiXCR, one entry per CDR3 protein. Of 1.5 million to 2 million distinct CDR3 sequences listed, 28% are singletons. The receptor was derived from a woman under 40 in good health. The specimen was blood.

The CDR3 DNA reads TGTGCCAGCAGCAACCGGGACATGGACTACAATGAGCAGTTCTTC. Protein product: CASSNRDMDYNEQFF. The chain has TRBV11-1 and TRBJ2-1; weak D call: TRBD1 (6 bases). This CDR3 is built from 15 residues. The ends were cut back, 5 bases at V and 3 bases at J, with 14 bases in the middle. Germline V lookup: CDR1 SGHAT, CDR2 FQDESV (reference sequence).